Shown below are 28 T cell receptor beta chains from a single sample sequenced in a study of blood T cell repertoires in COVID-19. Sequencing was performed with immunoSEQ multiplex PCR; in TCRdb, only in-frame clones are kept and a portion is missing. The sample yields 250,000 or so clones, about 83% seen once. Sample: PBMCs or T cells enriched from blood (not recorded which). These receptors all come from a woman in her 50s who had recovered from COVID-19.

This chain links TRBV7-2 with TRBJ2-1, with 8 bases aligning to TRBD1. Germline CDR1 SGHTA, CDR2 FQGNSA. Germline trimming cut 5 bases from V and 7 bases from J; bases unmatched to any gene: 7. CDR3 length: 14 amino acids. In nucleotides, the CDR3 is TGTGCCAGCAGCAACAGACAGGGGAGTAATGAGCAGTTCTTC. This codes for CASSNRQGSNEQFF.

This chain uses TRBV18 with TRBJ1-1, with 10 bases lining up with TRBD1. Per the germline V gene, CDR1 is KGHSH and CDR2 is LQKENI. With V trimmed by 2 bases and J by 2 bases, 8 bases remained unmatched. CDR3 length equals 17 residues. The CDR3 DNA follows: TGTGCCAGCTCACCAAGTGGGACAGGGGCCGCTAACACTGAAGCTTTCTTT. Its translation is CASSPSGTGAANTEAFF.

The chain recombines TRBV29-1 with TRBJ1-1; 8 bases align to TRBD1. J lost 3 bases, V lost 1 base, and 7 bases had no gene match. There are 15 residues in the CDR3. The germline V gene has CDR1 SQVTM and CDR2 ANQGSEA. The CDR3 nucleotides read TGCAGCGTTGAAGTCGGACAGGGTTTGGACACTGAAGCTTTCTTT. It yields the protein CSVEVGQGLDTEAFF.

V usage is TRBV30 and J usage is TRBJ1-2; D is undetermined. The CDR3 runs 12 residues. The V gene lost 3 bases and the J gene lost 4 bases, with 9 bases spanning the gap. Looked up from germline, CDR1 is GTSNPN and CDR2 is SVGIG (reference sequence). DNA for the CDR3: TGTGCCTGGAGCGCGTCCGGCTATGGCTACACCTTC. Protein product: CAWSASGYGYTF.

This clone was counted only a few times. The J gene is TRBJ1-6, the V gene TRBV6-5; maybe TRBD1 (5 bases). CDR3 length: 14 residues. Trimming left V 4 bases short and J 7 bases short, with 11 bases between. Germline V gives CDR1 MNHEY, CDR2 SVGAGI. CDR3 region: CASSSADSNSPLHF. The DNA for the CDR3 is TGTGCCAGCAGTTCCGCCGACAGCAATTCACCCCTCCACTTT.

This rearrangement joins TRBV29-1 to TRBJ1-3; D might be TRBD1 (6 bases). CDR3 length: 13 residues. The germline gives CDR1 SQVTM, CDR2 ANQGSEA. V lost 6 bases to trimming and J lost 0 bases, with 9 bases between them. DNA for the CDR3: TGCAGCGTGCAGGGGAACTCTGGAAACACCATATATTTT. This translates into CSVQGNSGNTIYF.

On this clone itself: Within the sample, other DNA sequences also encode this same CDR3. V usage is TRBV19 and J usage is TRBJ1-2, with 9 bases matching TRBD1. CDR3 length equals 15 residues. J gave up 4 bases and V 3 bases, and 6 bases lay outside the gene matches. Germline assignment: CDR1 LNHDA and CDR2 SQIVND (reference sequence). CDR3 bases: TGTGCCAGTAGTATGCCGGGACAGGGTACCTATGGCTACACCTTC. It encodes CASSMPGQGTYGYTF. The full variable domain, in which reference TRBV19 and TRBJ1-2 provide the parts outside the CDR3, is DGGITQSPKYLFRKEGQNVTLSCEQNLNHDAMYWYRQDPGQGLRLIYYSQIVNDFQKGDIAEGYSVSREKKESFPLTVTSAQKNPTAFYLCASSMPGQGTYGYTFGSGTRLTVV.

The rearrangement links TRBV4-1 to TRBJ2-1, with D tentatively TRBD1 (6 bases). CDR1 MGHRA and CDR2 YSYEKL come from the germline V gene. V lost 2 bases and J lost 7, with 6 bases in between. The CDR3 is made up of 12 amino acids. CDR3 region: CASSQQGNEQFF. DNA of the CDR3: TGCGCCAGCAGCCAACAGGGGAATGAGCAGTTCTTC.

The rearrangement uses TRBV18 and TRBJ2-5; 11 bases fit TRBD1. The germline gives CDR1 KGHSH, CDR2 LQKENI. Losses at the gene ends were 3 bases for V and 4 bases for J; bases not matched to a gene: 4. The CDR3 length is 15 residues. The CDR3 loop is CASSPGQGVSETQYF. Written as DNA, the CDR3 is TGTGCCAGCTCACCGGGACAGGGGGTTTCAGAGACCCAGTACTTC.

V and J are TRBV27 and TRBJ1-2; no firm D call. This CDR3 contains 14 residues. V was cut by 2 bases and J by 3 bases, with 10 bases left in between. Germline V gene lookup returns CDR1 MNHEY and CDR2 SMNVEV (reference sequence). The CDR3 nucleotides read TGTGCCAGCAGTTTAATCGGAGGTTACTATGGCTACACCTTC. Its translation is CASSLIGGYYGYTF.

CDR3 sequence: CASSTIWDRGGTGELFF. In DNA, the CDR3 is TGTGCCAGCAGTACCATCTGGGACAGGGGGGGCACCGGGGAGCTGTTTTTT. The chain combines TRBV28 with TRBJ2-2, with TRBD1 identical over 11 bases. J gave up 4 bases and V 5 bases, and 9 bases lay outside the gene matches. Germline CDR1 and CDR2: MDHEN and SYDVKM. CDR3 size: 17 residues. Combining the CDR3 with reference TRBV28 and TRBJ2-2 gives the whole variable domain DVKVTQSSRYLVKRTGEKVFLECVQDMDHENMFWYRQDPGLGLRLIYFSYDVKMKEKGDIPEGYSVSREKKERFSLILESASTNQTSMYLCASSTIWDRGGTGELFFGEGSRLTVL.

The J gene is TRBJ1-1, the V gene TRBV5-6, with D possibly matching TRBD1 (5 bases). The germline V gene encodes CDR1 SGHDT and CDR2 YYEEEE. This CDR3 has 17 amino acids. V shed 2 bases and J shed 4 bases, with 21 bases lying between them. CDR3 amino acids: CASSFEWTRSLGTEAFF. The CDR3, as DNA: TGTGCCAGCAGCTTTGAGTGGACAAGGTCCTTAGGCACTGAAGCTTTCTTT.

CDR3 amino acids: CASQTGVAGYTF. CDR3 in DNA: TGTGCCAGTCAAACAGGGGTGGCTGGCTACACCTTC. The V call is TRBV19, the J call TRBJ1-2; 7 bases fit TRBD1. Per the germline V gene, CDR1 is LNHDA and CDR2 is SQIVND (reference sequence). The V segment lost 8 bases and the J segment 7 bases; nucleotides outside the gene matches: 7. This CDR3 has 12 amino acids.

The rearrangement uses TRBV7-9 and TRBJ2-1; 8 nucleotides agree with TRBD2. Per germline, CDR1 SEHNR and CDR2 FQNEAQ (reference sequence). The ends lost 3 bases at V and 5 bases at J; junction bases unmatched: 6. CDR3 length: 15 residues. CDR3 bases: TGTGCCAGCAGCTTTAGACTAGCGCTGAACAATGAGCAGTTCTTC. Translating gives CASSFRLALNNEQFF.

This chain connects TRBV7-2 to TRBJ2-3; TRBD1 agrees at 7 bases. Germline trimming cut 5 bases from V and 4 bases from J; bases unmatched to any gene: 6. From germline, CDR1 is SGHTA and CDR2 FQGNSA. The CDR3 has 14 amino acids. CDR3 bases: TGTGCCAGCAGCAGGGGGCGTAGTCCAGATACGCAGTATTTT. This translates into CASSRGRSPDTQYF.

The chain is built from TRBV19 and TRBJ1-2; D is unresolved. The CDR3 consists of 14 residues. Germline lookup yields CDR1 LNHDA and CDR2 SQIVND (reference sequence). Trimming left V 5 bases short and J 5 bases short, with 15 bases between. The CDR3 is CASSAPHGVYGYTF. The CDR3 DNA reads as TGTGCCAGTAGTGCCCCCCACGGGGTTTATGGCTACACCTTC.

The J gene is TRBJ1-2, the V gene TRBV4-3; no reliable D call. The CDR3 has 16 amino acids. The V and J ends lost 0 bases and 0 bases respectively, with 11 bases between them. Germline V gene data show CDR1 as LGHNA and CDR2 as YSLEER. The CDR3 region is CASSQDWQKPNYGYTF. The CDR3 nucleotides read TGCGCCAGCAGCCAAGATTGGCAGAAACCTAACTATGGCTACACCTTC.

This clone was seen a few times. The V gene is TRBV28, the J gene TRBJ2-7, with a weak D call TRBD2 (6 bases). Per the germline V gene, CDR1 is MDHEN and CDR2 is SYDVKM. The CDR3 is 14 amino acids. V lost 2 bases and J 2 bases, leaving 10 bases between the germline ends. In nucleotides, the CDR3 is TGTGCCAGCAGTTTACGCGGCGGGACCTACGAGCAGTACTTC. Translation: CASSLRGGTYEQYF.

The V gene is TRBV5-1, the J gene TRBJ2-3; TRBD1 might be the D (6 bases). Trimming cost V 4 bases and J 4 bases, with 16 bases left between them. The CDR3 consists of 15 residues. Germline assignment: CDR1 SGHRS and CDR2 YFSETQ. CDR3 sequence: CASSRSEPGADTQYF. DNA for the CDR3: TGCGCCAGCAGCAGGAGTGAGCCAGGGGCAGATACGCAGTATTTT.

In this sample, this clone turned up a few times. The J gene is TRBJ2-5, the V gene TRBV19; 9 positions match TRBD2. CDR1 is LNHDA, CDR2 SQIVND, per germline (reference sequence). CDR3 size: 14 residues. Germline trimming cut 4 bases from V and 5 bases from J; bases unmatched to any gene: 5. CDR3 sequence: CASSSGRVTETQYF. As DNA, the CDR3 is TGTGCCAGTAGTAGCGGGAGGGTAACTGAGACCCAGTACTTC.

The CDR3 here is CASGSELAATQYF. DNA of the CDR3: TGTGCCAGCGGCAGCGAATTAGCCGCGACCCAGTACTTC. The V call is TRBV27, the J call TRBJ2-5; D gene unclear. There are 13 residues in the CDR3. Germline lookup yields CDR1 MNHEY and CDR2 SMNVEV (reference sequence). The V end lost 8 bases, the J end lost 7 bases, and 17 bases lay between the germline ends.

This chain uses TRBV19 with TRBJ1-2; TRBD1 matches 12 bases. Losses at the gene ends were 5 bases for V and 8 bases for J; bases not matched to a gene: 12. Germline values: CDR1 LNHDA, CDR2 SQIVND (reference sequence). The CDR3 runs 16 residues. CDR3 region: CASSYQGTGGPQGYTF. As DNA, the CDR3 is TGTGCCAGTAGTTATCAGGGGACAGGGGGCCCTCAAGGCTACACCTTC.

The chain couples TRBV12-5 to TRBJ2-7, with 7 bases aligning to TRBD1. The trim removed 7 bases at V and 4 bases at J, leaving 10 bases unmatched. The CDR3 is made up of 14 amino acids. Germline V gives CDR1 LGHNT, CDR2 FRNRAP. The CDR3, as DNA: TGTGCTAGTGCTGGGCAGGCAGGGGGATACGAGCAGTACTTC. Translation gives CASAGQAGGYEQYF.

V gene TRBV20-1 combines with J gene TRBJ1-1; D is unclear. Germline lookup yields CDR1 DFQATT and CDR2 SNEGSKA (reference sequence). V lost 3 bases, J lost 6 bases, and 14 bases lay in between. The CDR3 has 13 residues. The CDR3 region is CSASQSRRAEAFF. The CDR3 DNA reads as TGCAGTGCTAGTCAGTCTCGGCGGGCTGAAGCTTTCTTT.

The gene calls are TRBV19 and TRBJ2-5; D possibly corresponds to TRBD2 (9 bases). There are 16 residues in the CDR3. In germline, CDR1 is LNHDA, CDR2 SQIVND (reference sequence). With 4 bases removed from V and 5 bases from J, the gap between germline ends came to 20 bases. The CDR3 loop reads CASSKRQGTSRETQYF. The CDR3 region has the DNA TGTGCCAGTAGTAAAAGACAGGGGACTAGCAGGGAGACCCAGTACTTC.

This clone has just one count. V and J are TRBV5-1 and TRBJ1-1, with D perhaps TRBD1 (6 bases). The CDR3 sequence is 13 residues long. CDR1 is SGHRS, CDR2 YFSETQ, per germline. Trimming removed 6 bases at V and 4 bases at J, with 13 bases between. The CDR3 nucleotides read TGCGCCAGCATTCGGCAGGGGAGCACTGAAGCTTTCTTT. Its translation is CASIRQGSTEAFF.

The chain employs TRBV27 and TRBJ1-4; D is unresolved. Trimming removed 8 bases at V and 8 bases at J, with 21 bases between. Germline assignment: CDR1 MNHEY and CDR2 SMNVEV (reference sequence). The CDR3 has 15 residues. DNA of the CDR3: TGTGCCAGCCATTTATCGACCGGCTTGAGGGAAAAACTGTTTTTT. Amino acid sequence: CASHLSTGLREKLFF. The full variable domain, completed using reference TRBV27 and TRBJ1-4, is EAQVTQNPRYLITVTGKKLTVTCSQNMNHEYMSWYRQDPGLGLRQIYYSMNVEVTDKGDVPEGYKVSRKEKRNFPLILESPSPNQTSLYFCASHLSTGLREKLFFGSGTQLSVL.

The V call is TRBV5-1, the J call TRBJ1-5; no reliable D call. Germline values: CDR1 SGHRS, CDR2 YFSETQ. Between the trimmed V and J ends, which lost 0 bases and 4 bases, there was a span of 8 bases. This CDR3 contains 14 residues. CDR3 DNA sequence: TGCGCCAGCAGCTTGGATTATCTGAATCAGCCCCAGCATTTT. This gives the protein CASSLDYLNQPQHF. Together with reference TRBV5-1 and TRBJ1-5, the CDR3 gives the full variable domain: KAGVTQTPRYLIKTRGQQVTLSCSPISGHRSVSWYQQTPGQGLQFLFEYFSETQRNKGNFPGRFSGRQFSNSRSEMNVSTLELGDSALYLCASSLDYLNQPQHFGDGTRLSIL.